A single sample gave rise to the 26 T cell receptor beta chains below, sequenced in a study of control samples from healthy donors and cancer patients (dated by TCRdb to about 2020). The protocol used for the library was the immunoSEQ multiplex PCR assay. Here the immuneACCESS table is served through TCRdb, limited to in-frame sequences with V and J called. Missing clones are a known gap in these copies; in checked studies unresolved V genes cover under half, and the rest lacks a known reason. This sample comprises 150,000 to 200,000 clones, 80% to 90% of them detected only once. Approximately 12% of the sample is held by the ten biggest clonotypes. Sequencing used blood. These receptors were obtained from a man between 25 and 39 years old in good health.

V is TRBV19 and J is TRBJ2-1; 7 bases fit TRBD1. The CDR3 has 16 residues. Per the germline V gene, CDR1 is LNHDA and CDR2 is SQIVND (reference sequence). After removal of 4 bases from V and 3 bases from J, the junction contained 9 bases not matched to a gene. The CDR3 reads CASSNPPGQRYNEQFF. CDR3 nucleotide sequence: TGTGCCAGTAGTAACCCTCCGGGACAGCGCTACAATGAGCAGTTCTTC.

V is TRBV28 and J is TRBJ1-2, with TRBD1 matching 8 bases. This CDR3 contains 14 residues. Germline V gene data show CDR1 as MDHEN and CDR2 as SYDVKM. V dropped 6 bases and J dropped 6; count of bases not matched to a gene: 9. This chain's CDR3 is CASRVTGDPHGYTF. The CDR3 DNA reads TGTGCCAGCAGGGTGACAGGGGATCCGCATGGCTACACCTTC.

CDR3 DNA: TGCGCCAGCAGCTCCGCCGGACAGGGAAGCTTGTCCCCCCTCCACTTT. This sequence encodes CASSSAGQGSLSPLHF. This chain joins TRBV5-1 and TRBJ1-6; TRBD1 matches 8 bases. After removal of 3 bases from V and 13 bases from J, the junction contained 15 bases not matched to a gene. This CDR3 comprises 16 residues. Looked up from germline, CDR1 is SGHRS and CDR2 is YFSETQ.

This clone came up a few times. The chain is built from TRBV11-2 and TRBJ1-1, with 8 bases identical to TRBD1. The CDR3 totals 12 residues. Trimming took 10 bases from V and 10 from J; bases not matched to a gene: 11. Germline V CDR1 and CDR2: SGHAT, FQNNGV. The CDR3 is CATGQGIGGAFF. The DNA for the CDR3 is TGTGCCACCGGACAGGGAATTGGCGGAGCTTTCTTT.

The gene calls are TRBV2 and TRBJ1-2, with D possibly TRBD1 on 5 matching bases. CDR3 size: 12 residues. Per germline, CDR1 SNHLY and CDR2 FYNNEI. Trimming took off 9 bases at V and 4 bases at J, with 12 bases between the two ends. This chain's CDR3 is CARGGQAYGYTF. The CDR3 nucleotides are TGTGCCAGGGGAGGACAAGCCTATGGCTACACCTTC.

CDR3 in amino acids: CASSSLVLAGGVEQFF. The CDR3 nucleotides are TGTGCCAGCAGTTCCTTGGTGCTAGCGGGAGGGGTTGAGCAGTTCTTC. The chain has TRBV27 and TRBJ2-1; 12 bases map to TRBD2. Germline V gene lookup returns CDR1 MNHEY and CDR2 SMNVEV (reference sequence). The CDR3 extends over 16 amino acids. Germline trimming cut 4 bases from V and 9 bases from J; bases unmatched to any gene: 10.

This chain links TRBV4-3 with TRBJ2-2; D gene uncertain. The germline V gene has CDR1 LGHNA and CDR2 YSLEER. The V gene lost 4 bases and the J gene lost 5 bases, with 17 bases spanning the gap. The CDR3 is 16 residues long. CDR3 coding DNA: TGCGCCAGCAGCCTGCGAGCCGCGACTGTAACCGGGGAGCTGTTTTTT. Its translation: CASSLRAATVTGELFF.

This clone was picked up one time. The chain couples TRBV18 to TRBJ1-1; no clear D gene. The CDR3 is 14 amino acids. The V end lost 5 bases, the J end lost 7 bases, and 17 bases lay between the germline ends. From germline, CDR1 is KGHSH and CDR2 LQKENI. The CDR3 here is CASSFSAQEGEAFF. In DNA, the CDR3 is TGTGCCAGCTCATTTTCCGCGCAGGAGGGTGAAGCTTTCTTT. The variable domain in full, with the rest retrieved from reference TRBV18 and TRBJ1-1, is NAGVMQNPRHLVRRRGQEARLRCSPMKGHSHVYWYRQLPEEGLKFMVYLQKENIIDESGMPKERFSAEFPKEGPSILRIQQVVRGDSAAYFCASSFSAQEGEAFFGQGTRLTVV.

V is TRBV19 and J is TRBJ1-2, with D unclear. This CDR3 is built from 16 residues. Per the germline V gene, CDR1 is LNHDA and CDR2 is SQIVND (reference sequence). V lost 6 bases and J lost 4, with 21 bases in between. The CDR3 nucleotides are TGTGCCAGTAGCGTCCGGGCAGCGCACATTCCCTATGGCTACACCTTC. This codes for CASSVRAAHIPYGYTF.

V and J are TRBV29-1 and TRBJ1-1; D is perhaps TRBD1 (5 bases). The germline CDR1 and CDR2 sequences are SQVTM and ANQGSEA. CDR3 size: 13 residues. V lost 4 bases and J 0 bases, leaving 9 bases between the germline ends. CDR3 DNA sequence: TGCAGCGTTGCGGGACTTTTGAACACTGAAGCTTTCTTT. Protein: CSVAGLLNTEAFF.

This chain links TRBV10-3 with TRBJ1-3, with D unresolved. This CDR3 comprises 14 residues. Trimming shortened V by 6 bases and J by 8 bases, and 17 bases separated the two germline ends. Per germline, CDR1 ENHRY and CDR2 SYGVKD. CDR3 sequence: CAISSTLAEDTIYF. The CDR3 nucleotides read TGTGCCATCAGCTCCACTCTGGCTGAGGACACCATATATTTT.

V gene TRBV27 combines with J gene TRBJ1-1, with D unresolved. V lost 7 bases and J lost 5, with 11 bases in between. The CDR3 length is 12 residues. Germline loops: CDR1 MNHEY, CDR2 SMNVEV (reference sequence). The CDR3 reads CASKEVGTEAFF. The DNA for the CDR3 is TGTGCCAGCAAGGAGGTAGGGACTGAAGCTTTCTTT.

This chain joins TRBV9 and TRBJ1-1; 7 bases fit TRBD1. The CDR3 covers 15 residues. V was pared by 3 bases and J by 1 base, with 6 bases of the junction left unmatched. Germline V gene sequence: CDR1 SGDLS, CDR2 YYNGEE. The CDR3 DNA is TGTGCCAGCAGCGAGGGACAGCAGACGAACACTGAAGCTTTCTTT. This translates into CASSEGQQTNTEAFF.

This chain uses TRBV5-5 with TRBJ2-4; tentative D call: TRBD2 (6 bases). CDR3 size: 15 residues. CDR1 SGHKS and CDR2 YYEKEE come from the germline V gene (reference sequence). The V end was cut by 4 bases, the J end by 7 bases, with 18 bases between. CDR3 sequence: CASSIPEGGSNIQYF. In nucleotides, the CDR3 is TGTGCCAGCAGCATCCCGGAGGGCGGCTCTAACATTCAGTACTTC.

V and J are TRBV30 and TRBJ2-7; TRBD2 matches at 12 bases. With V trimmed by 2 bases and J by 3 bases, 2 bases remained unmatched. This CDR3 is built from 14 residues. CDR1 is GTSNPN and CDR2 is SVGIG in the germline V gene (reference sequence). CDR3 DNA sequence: TGTGCCTGGAGTCTGACTAGCGGGAGCTACGAGCAGTACTTC. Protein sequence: CAWSLTSGSYEQYF.

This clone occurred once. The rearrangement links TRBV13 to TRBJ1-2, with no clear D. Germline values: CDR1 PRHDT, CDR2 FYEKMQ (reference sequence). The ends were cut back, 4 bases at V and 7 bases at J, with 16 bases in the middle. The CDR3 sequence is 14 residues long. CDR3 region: CASSSLMARGGYTF. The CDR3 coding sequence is TGTGCCAGCAGCTCCCTGATGGCCCGTGGTGGCTACACCTTC.

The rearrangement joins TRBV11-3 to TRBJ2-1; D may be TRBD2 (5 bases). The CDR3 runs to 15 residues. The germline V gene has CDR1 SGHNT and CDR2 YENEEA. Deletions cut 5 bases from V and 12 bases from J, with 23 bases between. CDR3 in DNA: TGTGCCAGCAGCGCGCAGACTACACCCAGCGCACGGCAGTTCTTC. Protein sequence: CASSAQTTPSARQFF.

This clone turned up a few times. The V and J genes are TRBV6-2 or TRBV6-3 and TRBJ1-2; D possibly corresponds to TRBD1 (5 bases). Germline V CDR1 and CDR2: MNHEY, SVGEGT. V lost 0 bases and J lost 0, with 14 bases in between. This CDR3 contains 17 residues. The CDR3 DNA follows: TGTGCCAGCAGTTACTCGTACTTTGGGGCGGCTAACTATGGCTACACCTTC. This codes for CASSYSYFGAANYGYTF.

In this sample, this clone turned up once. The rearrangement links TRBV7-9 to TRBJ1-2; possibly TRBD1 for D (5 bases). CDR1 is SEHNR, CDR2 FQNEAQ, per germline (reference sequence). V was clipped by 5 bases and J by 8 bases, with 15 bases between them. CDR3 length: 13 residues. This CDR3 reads CASSLDRTSGYTF. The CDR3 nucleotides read TGTGCCAGCAGCCTCGACAGAACTTCGGGCTACACCTTC.

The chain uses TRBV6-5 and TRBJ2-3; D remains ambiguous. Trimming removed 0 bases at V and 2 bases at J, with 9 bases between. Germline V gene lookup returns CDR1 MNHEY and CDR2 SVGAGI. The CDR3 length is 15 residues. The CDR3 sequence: CASSYSGWDTDTQYF. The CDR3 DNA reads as TGTGCCAGCAGTTACTCAGGGTGGGACACAGATACGCAGTATTTT.

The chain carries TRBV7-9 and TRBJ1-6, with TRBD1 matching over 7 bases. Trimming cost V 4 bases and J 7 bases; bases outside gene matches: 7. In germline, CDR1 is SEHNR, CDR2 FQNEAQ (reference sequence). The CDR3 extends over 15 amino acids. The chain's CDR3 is CASSSRQGTNSPLHF. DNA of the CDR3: TGTGCCAGCAGCTCGAGACAGGGCACCAATTCACCCCTCCACTTT.

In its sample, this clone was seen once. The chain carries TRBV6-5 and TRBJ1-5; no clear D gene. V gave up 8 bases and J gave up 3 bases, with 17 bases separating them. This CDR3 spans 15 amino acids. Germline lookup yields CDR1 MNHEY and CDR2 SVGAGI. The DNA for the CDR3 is TGTGCCAGCTTCCGAAACCCCAGGACCAATCAGCCCCAGCATTTT. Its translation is CASFRNPRTNQPQHF.

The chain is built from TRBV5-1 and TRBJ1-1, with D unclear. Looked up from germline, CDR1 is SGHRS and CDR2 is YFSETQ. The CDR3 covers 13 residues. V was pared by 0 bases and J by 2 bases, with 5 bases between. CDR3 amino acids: CASSLDRNTEAFF. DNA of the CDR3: TGCGCCAGCAGCTTGGATCGAAACACTGAAGCTTTCTTT.

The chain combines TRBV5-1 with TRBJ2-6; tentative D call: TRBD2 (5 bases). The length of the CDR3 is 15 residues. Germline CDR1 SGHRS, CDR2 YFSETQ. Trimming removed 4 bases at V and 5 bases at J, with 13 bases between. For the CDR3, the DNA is TGCGCCAGCAGCCAAGCAGAGACTAGGGCCAACGTCCTGACTTTC. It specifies CASSQAETRANVLTF.

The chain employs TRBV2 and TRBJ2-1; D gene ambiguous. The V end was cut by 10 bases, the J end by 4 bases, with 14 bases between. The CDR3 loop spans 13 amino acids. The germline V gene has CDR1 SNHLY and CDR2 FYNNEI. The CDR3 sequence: CATVLTGYNEQFF. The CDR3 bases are TGTGCCACCGTACTAACTGGGTACAATGAGCAGTTCTTC.

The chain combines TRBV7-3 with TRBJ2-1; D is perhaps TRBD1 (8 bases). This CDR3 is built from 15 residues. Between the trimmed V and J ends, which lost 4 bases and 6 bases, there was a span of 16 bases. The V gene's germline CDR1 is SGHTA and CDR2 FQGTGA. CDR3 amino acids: CASSSTGGDLNEQFF. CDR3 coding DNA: TGTGCCAGCAGCTCAACAGGGGGGGATCTCAATGAGCAGTTCTTC.